Listed below are T cell receptor beta chains from one sample, sequenced in a study of blood T cell repertoires in COVID-19. Using immunoSEQ multiplex PCR, the repertoire was profiled, and TCRdb retains in-frame clones only, with some absent. The sample lists over 35,000 clones, over 75% seen once, with less than 9% in the top ten. Material: peripheral blood. The source of these receptors is a man aged 45-65 years with acute or convalescent COVID-19. Both conserved end residues are part of each CDR3. Fields, in order: V gene, J gene, D gene, CDR3 DNA, CDR3 protein. A D gene is named only where the DNA matches it firmly.

v_call: TRBV7-9; j_call: TRBJ1-2; d_call: .; cdr3_nt: TGTGCCAGCAGCTCCTCCGGCTACAGGAAGCATGGCTACACCTTC; cdr3_aa: CASSSSGYRKHGYTF
v_call: TRBV19; j_call: TRBJ2-2; d_call: TRBD1; cdr3_nt: TGTGCCAGTAGTATTTCGACAGGGCCCGGGGAGCTGTTTTTT; cdr3_aa: CASSISTGPGELFF
v_call: TRBV4-3; j_call: TRBJ2-1; d_call: .; cdr3_nt: TGCGCCAGCAGCCCCGACTGGAGCTCCTACAATGAGCAGTTCTTC; cdr3_aa: CASSPDWSSYNEQFF
v_call: TRBV5-1; j_call: TRBJ1-1; d_call: .; cdr3_nt: TGCGCCAGCAGCTCAGGGTGGGGGAACACTGAAGCTTTCTTT; cdr3_aa: CASSSGWGNTEAFF
v_call: TRBV24-1; j_call: TRBJ1-1; d_call: .; cdr3_nt: TGTGCCACCAGTGACCCTACTAGAGCTGAAGCTTTCTTT; cdr3_aa: CATSDPTRAEAFF
v_call: TRBV2; j_call: TRBJ1-5; d_call: TRBD1; cdr3_nt: TGTGCCAGCAGTGAAGGGTCAGGGGGCTGGCAGCCCCAGCATTTT; cdr3_aa: CASSEGSGGWQPQHF
v_call: TRBV18; j_call: TRBJ2-7; d_call: .; cdr3_nt: TGTGCCAGCTCACCTCAGGGGTTTCTTTACGAGCAGTACTTC; cdr3_aa: CASSPQGFLYEQYF
v_call: TRBV18; j_call: TRBJ2-1; d_call: TRBD1; cdr3_nt: TGTGCCAGCTCACCCGGAGCAGGGGGCTTTGAGCAGTTCTTC; cdr3_aa: CASSPGAGGFEQFF
v_call: TRBV10-3; j_call: TRBJ1-5; d_call: .; cdr3_nt: TGTGCCATCAGTGAGTCTGTCAGGGGAACTCGCAATCAGCCCCAGCATTTT; cdr3_aa: CAISESVRGTRNQPQHF
v_call: TRBV27; j_call: TRBJ2-1; d_call: TRBD1; cdr3_nt: TGTGCCAGCAGCTTAGGACCGGGACAGGGCTACAATGAGCAGTTCTTC; cdr3_aa: CASSLGPGQGYNEQFF